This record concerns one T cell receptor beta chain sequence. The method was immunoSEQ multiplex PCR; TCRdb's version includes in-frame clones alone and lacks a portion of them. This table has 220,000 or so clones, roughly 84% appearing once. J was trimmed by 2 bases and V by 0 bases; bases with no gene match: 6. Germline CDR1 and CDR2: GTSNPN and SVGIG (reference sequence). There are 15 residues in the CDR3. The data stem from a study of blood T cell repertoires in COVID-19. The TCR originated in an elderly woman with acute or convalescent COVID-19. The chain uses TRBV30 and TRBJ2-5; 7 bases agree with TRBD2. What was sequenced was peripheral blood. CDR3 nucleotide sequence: TGTGCCTGGAGTGTAGGGGCGGGGGAGCAAGAGACCCAGTACTTC. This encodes CAWSVGAGEQETQYF.